The T cell receptor (beta chain) described here comes from a study of blood T cell repertoires in COVID-19. Study-level information: The samples span acute and convalescent COVID-19 from the United States, Italy and Spain. T cells, B-cell-depleted T cells, or PBMCs supplied cDNA or gDNA.

Germline V CDR1 and CDR2: MDHEN, SYDVKM. The CDR3 extends over 12 amino acids. Trimming removed 5 bases from V and 8 bases from J, with 13 bases in between. Source study methods: Amplification with reference gene primers provided the estimates of nucleated cell counts. Clones were read by immunoSEQ multiplex PCR, and TCRdb kept only the in-frame ones, dropping some. V, J and clone size were drawn from that table, and D and trimming were deduced from the DNA. The table lists approximately 240,000 clones, approximately 84% of them singletons. The TCR sequence derives from a man between 50 and 59 years old who had recovered from COVID-19. The sequencing input was peripheral blood. The gene calls are TRBV28 and TRBJ2-7; tentative D call: TRBD2 (6 bases). Written as DNA, the CDR3 is TGTGCCAGCAGTGCGGGACCGCGAAAGCAGTACTTC. Translation: CASSAGPRKQYF.